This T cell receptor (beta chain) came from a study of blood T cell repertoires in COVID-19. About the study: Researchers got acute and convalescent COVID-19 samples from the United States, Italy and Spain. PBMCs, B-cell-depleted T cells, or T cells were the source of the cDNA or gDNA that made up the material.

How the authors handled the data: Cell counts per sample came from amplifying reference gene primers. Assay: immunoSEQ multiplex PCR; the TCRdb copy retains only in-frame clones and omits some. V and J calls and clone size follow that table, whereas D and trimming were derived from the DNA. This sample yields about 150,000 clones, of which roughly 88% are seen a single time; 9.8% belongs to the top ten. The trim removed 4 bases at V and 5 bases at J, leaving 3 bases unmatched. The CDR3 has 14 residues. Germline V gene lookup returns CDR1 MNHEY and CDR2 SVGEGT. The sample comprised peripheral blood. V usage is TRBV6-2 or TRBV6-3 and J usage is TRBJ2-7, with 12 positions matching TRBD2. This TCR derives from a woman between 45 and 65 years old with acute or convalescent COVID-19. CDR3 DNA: TGTGCCAGCAGTTTGACTAGCGGGAGCCACGAGCAGTACTTC. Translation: CASSLTSGSHEQYF.